This record concerns one T cell receptor beta chain sequence. The CDR3 length is 15 residues. CDR1 SNHLY and CDR2 FYNNEI come from the germline V gene. The V and J ends lost 8 bases and 5 bases, in that order; junction bases with no gene match: 11. The source of the sample is a study of cytomegalovirus exposure and HLA in healthy donors. A multiplex PCR was run with 60 Vbeta primers and 13 Jbeta primers. The table came from immunoSEQ multiplex PCR; TCRdb's copy has only in-frame clones and leaves some out. Altogether 130,000 or so clones are present, 84% being singletons, with the ten largest covering around 3%.

This TCR was recovered from a young woman in good health and CMV-seropositive. Sequencing was performed on PBMCs. This sequence joins TRBV2 and TRBJ1-5, with 8 bases lining up with TRBD1. The CDR3 loop is CASSDDRGGDQPQHF. The CDR3 nucleotides read TGTGCCAGCTCCGACGACAGGGGAGGCGATCAGCCCCAGCATTTT.